These 5 T cell receptor beta chains were sequenced from one sample in a study of blood T cell repertoires in COVID-19. TCRdb's copy holds only in-frame clones and misses some; the assay was immunoSEQ multiplex PCR. The repertoire holds under 500,000 clones, with 70% to 90% as singletons. The sequenced sample was PBMCs or T cells enriched from blood (not recorded which). The receptors shown here come from a woman aged 18-35 years with acute COVID-19.

The CDR3 here is CASRRQNSPLHF. In nucleotides, the CDR3 is TGTGCCAGCAGAAGACAGAATTCACCCCTCCACTTT. This chain uses TRBV12-3 or TRBV12-4 with TRBJ1-6; D is possibly TRBD1 (5 bases). V lost 6 bases to trimming and J lost 7 bases, with 7 bases between them. The CDR3 length is 12 residues.

This chain connects TRBV27 to TRBJ2-7; TRBD1 aligns across 7 bases. This CDR3 contains 14 residues. Germline CDR1 is MNHEY and CDR2 is SMNVEV (reference sequence). V gave up 1 base and J gave up 5 bases; unmatched junction bases: 5. The CDR3 nucleotides are TGTGCCAGCAGTTTATGGCAGGGGGACGACGAGCAGTACTTC. This encodes CASSLWQGDDEQYF.

The genes are TRBV4-1 and TRBJ2-7, with 9 bases lining up with TRBD1. Losses at the gene ends were 3 bases for V and 4 bases for J; bases not matched to a gene: 10. The CDR3 consists of 16 residues. CDR1 and CDR2 from the germline V gene are MGHRA and YSYEKL. CDR3 sequence: CASSQQGGTGSYEQYF. In DNA, the CDR3 is TGCGCCAGCAGCCAGCAGGGAGGGACAGGGTCATACGAGCAGTACTTC.

This clone occurred once. V gene TRBV5-1 combines with J gene TRBJ2-1, with a possible D match to TRBD2 (5 bases). In germline, CDR1 is SGHRS, CDR2 YFSETQ. The CDR3 totals 15 residues. V lost 0 bases and J lost 8, with 15 bases in between. DNA of the CDR3: TGCGCCAGCAGCTTGGCCGTGAGCGGATCCGATGAGCAGTTCTTC. Translated: CASSLAVSGSDEQFF.

This clone showed up just once. The rearrangement joins TRBV18 to TRBJ2-1, with 8 bases that match TRBD1. Germline V gives CDR1 KGHSH, CDR2 LQKENI. Unmatched junction bases numbered 6, after V lost 7 bases and J lost 7 bases. CDR3 length equals 13 residues. In DNA form, the CDR3 reads TGTGCCAGCTTAGGACAGGGTCTGAATGAGCAGTTCTTC. Translation: CASLGQGLNEQFF. Filled out from reference TRBV18 and TRBJ2-1, the complete variable domain reads NAGVMQNPRHLVRRRGQEARLRCSPMKGHSHVYWYRQLPEEGLKFMVYLQKENIIDESGMPKERFSAEFPKEGPSILRIQQVVRGDSAAYFCASLGQGLNEQFFGPGTRLTVL.